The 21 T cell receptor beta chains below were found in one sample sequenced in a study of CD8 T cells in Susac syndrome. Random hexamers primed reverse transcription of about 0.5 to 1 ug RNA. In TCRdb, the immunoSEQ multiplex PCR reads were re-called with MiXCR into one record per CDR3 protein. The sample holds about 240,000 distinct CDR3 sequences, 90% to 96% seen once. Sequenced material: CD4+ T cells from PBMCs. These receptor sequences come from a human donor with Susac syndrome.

CDR3 nucleotides: TGCAGTGCCAAAACCCTAGCGGGAGGACACACAGATACGCAGTATTTT. This codes for CSAKTLAGGHTDTQYF. The V and J genes are TRBV20-1 and TRBJ2-3, with TRBD2 matching over 11 bases. The ends lost 6 bases at V and 2 bases at J; junction bases unmatched: 10. The CDR3 runs to 16 residues. Germline CDR1 DFQATT, CDR2 SNEGSKA (reference sequence).

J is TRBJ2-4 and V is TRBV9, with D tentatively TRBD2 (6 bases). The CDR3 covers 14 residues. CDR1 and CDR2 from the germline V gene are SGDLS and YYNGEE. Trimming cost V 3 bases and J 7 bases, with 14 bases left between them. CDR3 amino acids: CASSGDGGRNIQYF. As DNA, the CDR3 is TGTGCCAGCAGCGGTGACGGTGGGAGGAACATTCAGTACTTC.

The CDR3 spells CASGETGAPGNEKLFF. DNA for the CDR3: TGTGCCAGCGGCGAGACAGGGGCACCGGGGAATGAAAAACTGTTTTTT. This rearrangement joins TRBV7-9 to TRBJ1-4, with 8 bases identical to TRBD1. Per the germline V gene, CDR1 is SEHNR and CDR2 is FQNEAQ (reference sequence). The length of the CDR3 is 16 residues. The V and J ends lost 8 bases and 5 bases, in that order; junction bases with no gene match: 13.

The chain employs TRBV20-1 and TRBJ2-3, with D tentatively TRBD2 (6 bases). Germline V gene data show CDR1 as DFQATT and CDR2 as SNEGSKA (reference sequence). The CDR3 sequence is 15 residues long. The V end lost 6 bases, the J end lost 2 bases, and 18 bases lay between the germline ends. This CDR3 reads CSASRGNKLTDTQYF. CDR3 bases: TGCAGTGCAAGCCGGGGGAATAAGCTCACAGATACGCAGTATTTT.

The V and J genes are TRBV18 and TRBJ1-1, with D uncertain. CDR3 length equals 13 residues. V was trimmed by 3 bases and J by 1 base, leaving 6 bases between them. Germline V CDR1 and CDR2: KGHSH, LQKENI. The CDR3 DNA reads TGTGCCAGCTCACCGACACAGAACACTGAAGCTTTCTTT. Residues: CASSPTQNTEAFF.

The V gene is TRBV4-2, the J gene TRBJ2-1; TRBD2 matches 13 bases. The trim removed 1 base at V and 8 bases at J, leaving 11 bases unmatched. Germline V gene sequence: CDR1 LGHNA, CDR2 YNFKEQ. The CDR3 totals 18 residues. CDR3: CASSQVWTSGSNQYEQFF. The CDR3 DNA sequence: TGTGCCAGCAGCCAAGTCTGGACTAGCGGGAGTAATCAGTATGAGCAGTTCTTC.

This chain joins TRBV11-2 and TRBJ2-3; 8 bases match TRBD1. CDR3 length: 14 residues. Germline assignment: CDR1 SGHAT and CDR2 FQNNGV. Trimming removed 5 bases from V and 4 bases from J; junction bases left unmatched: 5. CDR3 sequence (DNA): TGTGCCAGCAGCACCGGACAGGGTGCAGATACGCAGTATTTT. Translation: CASSTGQGADTQYF.

Written as DNA, the CDR3 is TGTGCCAGCAGTGTGGGCCTGGGAAACACCATATATTTT. Translated, it gives CASSVGLGNTIYF. The J gene is TRBJ1-3, the V gene TRBV2; no clear D gene. V lost 4 bases to trimming and J lost 4 bases, with 8 bases between them. CDR1 SNHLY and CDR2 FYNNEI come from the germline V gene. This CDR3 comprises 13 residues.

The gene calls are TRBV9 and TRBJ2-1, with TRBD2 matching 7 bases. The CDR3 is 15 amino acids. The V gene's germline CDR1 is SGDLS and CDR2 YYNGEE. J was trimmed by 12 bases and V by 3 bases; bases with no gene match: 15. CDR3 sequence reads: CASSASGYYNDRQFF. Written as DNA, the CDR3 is TGTGCCAGCAGCGCTAGCGGATATTACAATGATCGGCAGTTCTTC.

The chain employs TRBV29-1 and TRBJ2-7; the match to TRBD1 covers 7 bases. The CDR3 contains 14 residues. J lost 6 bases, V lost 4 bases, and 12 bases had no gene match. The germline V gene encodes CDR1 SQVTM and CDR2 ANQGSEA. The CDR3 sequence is CSVGTHLTGLEQYF. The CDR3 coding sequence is TGCAGCGTTGGAACCCACCTGACAGGGCTCGAGCAGTACTTC.

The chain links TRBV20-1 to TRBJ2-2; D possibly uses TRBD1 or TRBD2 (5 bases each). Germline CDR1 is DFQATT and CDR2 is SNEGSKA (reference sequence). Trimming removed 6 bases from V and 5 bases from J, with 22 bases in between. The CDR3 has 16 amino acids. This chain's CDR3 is CSAPFSSGGRTGELFF. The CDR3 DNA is TGCAGTGCCCCATTCTCGAGTGGGGGTCGGACCGGGGAGCTGTTTTTT.

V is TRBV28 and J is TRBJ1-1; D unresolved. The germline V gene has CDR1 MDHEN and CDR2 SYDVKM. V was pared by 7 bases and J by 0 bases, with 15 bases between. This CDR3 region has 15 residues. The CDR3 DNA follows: TGTGCCAGCACCGACCGAAAAGGATTGAACACTGAAGCTTTCTTT. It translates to CASTDRKGLNTEAFF.

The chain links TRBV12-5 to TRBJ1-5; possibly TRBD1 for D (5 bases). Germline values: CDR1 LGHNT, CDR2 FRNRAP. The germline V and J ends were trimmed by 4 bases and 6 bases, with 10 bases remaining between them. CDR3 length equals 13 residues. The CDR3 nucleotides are TGTGCTAGTGGTTCCGGGAGGGGTCAGCCCCAGCATTTT. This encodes CASGSGRGQPQHF.

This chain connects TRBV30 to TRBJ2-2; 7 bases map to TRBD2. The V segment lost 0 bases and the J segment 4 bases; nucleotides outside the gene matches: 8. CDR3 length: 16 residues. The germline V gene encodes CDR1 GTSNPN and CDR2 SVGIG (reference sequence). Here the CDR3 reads CAWSVLPGGGTGELFF. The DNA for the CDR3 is TGTGCCTGGAGTGTACTACCTGGCGGGGGCACCGGGGAGCTGTTTTTT.

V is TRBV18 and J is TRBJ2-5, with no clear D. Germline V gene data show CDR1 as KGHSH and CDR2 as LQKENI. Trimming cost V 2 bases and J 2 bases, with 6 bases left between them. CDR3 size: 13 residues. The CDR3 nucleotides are TGTGCCAGCTCACCAGGGTGGCAAGAGACCCAGTACTTC. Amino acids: CASSPGWQETQYF.

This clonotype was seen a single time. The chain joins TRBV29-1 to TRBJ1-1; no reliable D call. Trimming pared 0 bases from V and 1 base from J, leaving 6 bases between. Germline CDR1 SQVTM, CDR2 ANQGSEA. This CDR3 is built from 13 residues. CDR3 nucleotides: TGCAGCGTTGAAGAAAGCCCGAACACTGAAGCTTTCTTT. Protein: CSVEESPNTEAFF.

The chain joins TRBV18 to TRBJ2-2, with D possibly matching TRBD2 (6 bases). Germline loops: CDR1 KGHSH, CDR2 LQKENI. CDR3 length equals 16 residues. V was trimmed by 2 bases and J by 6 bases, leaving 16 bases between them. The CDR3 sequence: CASSPGRDWRSGELFF. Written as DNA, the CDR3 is TGTGCCAGCTCACCAGGTCGGGACTGGAGGTCCGGGGAGCTGTTTTTT.

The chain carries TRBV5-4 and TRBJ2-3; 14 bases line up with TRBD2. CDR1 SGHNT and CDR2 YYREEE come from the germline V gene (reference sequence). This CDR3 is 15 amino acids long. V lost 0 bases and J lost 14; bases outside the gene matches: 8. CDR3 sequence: CASSLAGTSGRGLYF. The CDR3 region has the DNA TGTGCCAGCAGCTTGGCCGGGACTAGCGGGAGAGGTTTGTATTTT.

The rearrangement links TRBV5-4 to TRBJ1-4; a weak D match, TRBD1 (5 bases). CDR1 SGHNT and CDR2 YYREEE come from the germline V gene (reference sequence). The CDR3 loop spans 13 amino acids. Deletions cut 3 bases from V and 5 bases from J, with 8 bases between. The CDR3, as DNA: TGTGCCAGCAGCTCGGGACGGAATGAAAAACTGTTTTTT. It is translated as CASSSGRNEKLFF. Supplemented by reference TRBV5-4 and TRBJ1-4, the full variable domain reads ETGVTQSPTHLIKTRGQQVTLRCSSQSGHNTVSWYQQALGQGPQFIFQYYREEENGRGNFPPRFSGLQFPNYSSELNVNALELDDSALYLCASSSGRNEKLFFGSGTQLSVL.

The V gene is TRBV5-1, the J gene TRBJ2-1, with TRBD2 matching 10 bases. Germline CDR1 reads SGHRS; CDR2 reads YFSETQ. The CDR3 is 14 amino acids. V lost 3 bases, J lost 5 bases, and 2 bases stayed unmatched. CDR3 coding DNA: TGCGCCAGCAGCTGGACTAGCGGACACAATGAGCAGTTCTTC. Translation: CASSWTSGHNEQFF.

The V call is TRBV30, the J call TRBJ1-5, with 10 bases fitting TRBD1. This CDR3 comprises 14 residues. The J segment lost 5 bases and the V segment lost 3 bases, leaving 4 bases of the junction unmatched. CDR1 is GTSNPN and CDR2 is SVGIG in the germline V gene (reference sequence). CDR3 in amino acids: CAWSGTGDDQPQHF. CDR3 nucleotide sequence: TGTGCCTGGAGCGGGACAGGGGACGATCAGCCCCAGCATTTT.